This T cell receptor (beta chain) was captured in a study of T cells in Graves' hyperthyroidism and ophthalmopathy. Study information: Before any treatment, at initial diagnosis, peripheral blood was collected.

Every diagnosis used clinical symptoms, serum thyroxine and TRAb, thyroid ultrasound and orbital computed tomography. Trimming at V came to 5 bases and at J to 1 base, leaving 4 bases not matched to a gene. The CDR3 loop spans 16 amino acids. Germline CDR1 reads MNHEY; CDR2 reads SMNVEV (reference sequence). This clonotype was seen a handful of times. Amplification targeted TCR beta CDR3 regions from RNA transcripts. The TCR CDR3 was amplified in a first-round RT-PCR using the HTBI primer set. Via MiXCR, TCRdb re-called the multiplex PCR reads, giving one row per CDR3 protein. The sample shows over 250,000 distinct CDR3 sequences, approximately 14% of them seen only once.

V usage is TRBV27 and J usage is TRBJ2-2, with 10 bases lining up with TRBD2. This TCR was sampled from a woman aged 40 to 49 with Graves' ophthalmopathy. The specimen sequenced was blood. The CDR3 is CASSPWTSGNTGELFF. The CDR3 region has the DNA TGTGCCAGCAGTCCATGGACTAGCGGGAACACCGGGGAGCTGTTTTTT.